Below are 7 T cell receptor beta chains sequenced from a single sample in a study of T cell responses to AZD1222 COVID-19 vaccine. Profiling relied on immunoSEQ multiplex PCR, and the TCRdb table lists in-frame clones only, not all of them. This table has under 150,000 clones, roughly nine tenths appearing once. The material was peripheral blood, obtained 28 days after the second AZD1222 dose. The receptors were sampled from an adult who received the AZD1222 COVID-19 vaccine.

The chain links TRBV5-4 to TRBJ1-1; D is unresolved. CDR3 size: 14 residues. The germline gives CDR1 SGHNT, CDR2 YYREEE (reference sequence). V lost 2 bases and J 1 base, leaving 9 bases between the germline ends. For the CDR3, the DNA is TGTGCCAGCAGCTTAAGGGAGGGGAACACTGAAGCTTTCTTT. It encodes CASSLREGNTEAFF.

This clone occurred once. The chain joins TRBV19 to TRBJ1-2; D is unclear. The CDR3 spans 13 residues. Germline V gene sequence: CDR1 LNHDA, CDR2 SQIVND (reference sequence). Trimming removed 7 bases from V and 1 base from J, with 10 bases in between. The CDR3 DNA is TGTGCCAGTAACGTACATAGTAACTATGGCTACACCTTC. This gives the protein CASNVHSNYGYTF.

This rearrangement joins TRBV3-1 (or the pseudogene TRBV3-2) to TRBJ1-3; D perhaps matches TRBD1 (5 bases). Trimming took off 4 bases at V and 0 bases at J, with 10 bases between the two ends. In germline, CDR1 is LGHDT, CDR2 YNNKEL (reference sequence). The CDR3 contains 15 residues. The CDR3 protein is CASSLMTVSGNTIYF. CDR3 DNA sequence: TGTGCCAGCAGCCTGATGACAGTCTCTGGAAACACCATATATTTT.

V and J are TRBV12-3 or TRBV12-4 and TRBJ1-1; D gene uncertain. V shed 6 bases and J shed 4 bases, with 12 bases lying between them. The CDR3 covers 13 residues. The CDR3 bases are TGTGCCAGCAGATTGCAGGATACCACTGAAGCTTTCTTT. It translates to CASRLQDTTEAFF.

The chain uses TRBV7-3 and TRBJ1-2; D gene ambiguous. Between the trimmed V and J ends, which lost 5 bases and 8 bases, there was a span of 21 bases. CDR1 and CDR2 (germline): SGHTA, FQGTGA. The CDR3 has 15 amino acids. CDR3 bases: TGTGCCAGCAGCCCGGGTTGGGCTGGGTTAGAGGGCTACACCTTC. Its translation is CASSPGWAGLEGYTF. Filled out from reference TRBV7-3 and TRBJ1-2, the complete variable domain reads GAGVSQTPSNKVTEKGKYVELRCDPISGHTALYWYRQSLGQGPEFLIYFQGTGAADDSGLPNDRFFAVRPEGSVSTLKIQRTERGDSAVYLCASSPGWAGLEGYTFGSGTRLTVV.

This clone was observed a handful of times. This chain links TRBV3-1 (or the pseudogene TRBV3-2) with TRBJ1-2; TRBD1 matches 9 bases. V lost 1 base to trimming and J lost 7 bases; unmatched junction nucleotides: 13. This CDR3 is built from 17 residues. Germline CDR1 and CDR2: LGHDT and YNNKEL (reference sequence). CDR3 in amino acids: CASSQGWAGQGSSGYTF. CDR3 bases: TGTGCCAGCAGCCAAGGATGGGCGGGACAGGGTTCCTCTGGCTACACCTTC.

This rearrangement joins TRBV11-2 to TRBJ1-3, with D unclear. Trimming pared 5 bases from V and 0 bases from J, leaving 14 bases between. Per the germline V gene, CDR1 is SGHAT and CDR2 is FQNNGV. This CDR3 is 16 amino acids long. Written as DNA, the CDR3 is TGTGCCAGCAGCCCCCTTTCCTGGTACTCTGGAAACACCATATATTTT. Its translation: CASSPLSWYSGNTIYF.